The text below deals with one T cell receptor (beta chain). Its antigen is still unknown. These data are taken from a study of Ad26.COV2.S vaccination and SARS-CoV-2 variants. Study-level information: Donor allocation was to the COV1001 Ad26.COV2.S trial arm.

As for treatment: around 19 received Ad26.COV2.S at low or high dose, single or two shots; five or six received placebo; per-sample allocation not given. The samples were gathered on day 63 after the first injection of vaccine or placebo. Between the trimmed V and J ends, which lost 6 bases and 4 bases, there was a span of 22 bases. Germline CDR1 reads MDHEN; CDR2 reads SYDVKM. This CDR3 has 16 residues. Sequenced by immunoSEQ multiplex PCR; TCRdb stores in-frame clones only, minus some. The table has 360,000 or so clones, approximately 89% seen once; the top ten hold around 1.8%. Findings and limits, study-wide: The placebo group had lower spike-specific TCR breadth than the vaccine recipients did.

The clonotype comes from a person between 18 and 65 years old who received the Ad26.COV2.S COVID-19 vaccine or a placebo. The V and J genes are TRBV28 and TRBJ2-7; no clear D. This specimen was peripheral blood, taken in a trial of Ad26.COV2.S vaccine versus placebo. In nucleotides, the CDR3 is TGTGCCAGCAGCTCCCTCCTCCCGGAGCGCCGGTACGAGCAGTACTTC. Translation gives CASSSLLPERRYEQYF. Full variable domain (outside the CDR3, taken from reference TRBV28 and TRBJ2-7): DVKVTQSSRYLVKRTGEKVFLECVQDMDHENMFWYRQDPGLGLRLIYFSYDVKMKEKGDIPEGYSVSREKKERFSLILESASTNQTSMYLCASSSLLPERRYEQYFGPGTRLTVT.